These T cell receptor beta chains were read from a single sample in a study of post-analysis software for immune sequencing data. TCRdb independently ran MiXCR on the PCR reads; one entry per CDR3 protein. The sample records about 460,000 distinct CDR3 sequences, 45% being singletons. Sequenced: blood. These receptors all come from a girl aged 5 to 17 with multiple sclerosis. CDR3s include the opening cysteine and the closing phenylalanine or tryptophan. The D gene is left open where the match is weak. Only part of the rows carry a size: once, few, many, or a class if the clone is expanded.

D	size	J	V	CDR3
NA	few	TRBJ2-1	TRBV4-2	CASSQDKYFWGAPYNEQFF
TRBD1	NA	TRBJ1-1	TRBV12-3/TRBV12-4	CASKTGTGLNTEAFF
TRBD2	NA	TRBJ2-1	TRBV6-4	CASSEQPGGYNEQFF
NA	once	TRBJ2-7	TRBV28	CASRAAPVPEQYF
TRBD1	NA	TRBJ2-5	TRBV29-1	CSVDPTGIETQYF
NA	few	TRBJ2-7	TRBV7-2	CASSLVPGQKYYEQYF
TRBD1	once	TRBJ2-1	TRBV7-9	CASSFRPGQGAGEQFF
NA	NA	TRBJ2-2	TRBV5-1	CASTQEPNTGELFF
TRBD1	few	TRBJ2-4	TRBV12-3/TRBV12-4	CASSPRGRGLWEQYF
NA	once	TRBJ2-5	TRBV20-1	CSARDARARETQYF
NA	few	TRBJ2-3	TRBV7-7	CASSAGSTDTQYF
TRBD2	NA	TRBJ2-1	TRBV11-2	CASSLEASGRFNNEQFF
TRBD2	NA	TRBJ2-1	TRBV5-1	CASSPGGLGSNEQFF
NA	many	TRBJ2-7	TRBV6-5	CASSQSGTYEQYF
NA	many	TRBJ2-7	TRBV7-3	CASSLVGSGPSYEQYF
TRBD1	NA	TRBJ2-3	TRBV5-1	CASRGGPDTQYF
NA	few	NA	TRBV5-1	CASSFGTQTYEQYF
TRBD1	NA	TRBJ1-5	TRBV27	CASSPDRGSAQPQHF
TRBD1	few	TRBJ2-1	TRBV20-1	CSARTPGQGYNEQFF
NA	once	TRBJ2-6	TRBV27	CASSSPRGSGANVLTF
TRBD2	NA	TRBJ2-7	TRBV12-3/TRBV12-4	CASTSGFSYEQYF
TRBD1	NA	TRBJ1-5	TRBV7-8	CASSLARGTDSNQPQHF
TRBD1	NA	TRBJ2-1	TRBV5-1	CASFITGGRSNEQFF
TRBD2	NA	TRBJ2-7	TRBV15	CATSGRLAGPRLGSYEQYF
NA	NA	TRBJ1-5	TRBV7-9	CASSLENQPQHF
TRBD2	once	TRBJ2-2	TRBV20-1	CSAGQLAANTGELFF
TRBD1	few	TRBJ1-1	TRBV6-2/TRBV6-3	CASSYSQQTGRPEAFF
NA	NA	TRBJ2-3	TRBV10-3	CAIRGTWSDTQYF
TRBD2	NA	TRBJ2-7	TRBV5-1	CASSLTSGGLYEQYF
NA	NA	TRBJ1-6	TRBV20-1	CSARGATVSSYNSPLHF
NA	NA	TRBJ1-2	TRBV4-3	CASSQDKVGLGVVSYTF
TRBD1	NA	TRBJ1-5	TRBV12-3/TRBV12-4	CASSFGDRDNQPQHF
NA	few	TRBJ2-7	TRBV7-2	CASSLNPGSEQYF
TRBD2	NA	TRBJ2-3	TRBV4-2	CASSPREAGATDTQYF
TRBD2	NA	TRBJ2-5	TRBV25-1	CASSEWIAGVEETQYF
NA	NA	TRBJ2-2	TRBV10-3	CAISSQGPMNTGELFF
NA	few	TRBJ2-4	TRBV18	CASSPRTAQNIQYF
NA	many	TRBJ1-2	TRBV29-1	CSVEDRGYGYTF
NA	NA	TRBJ2-1	TRBV20-1	CSAHKAGSTYNEQFF
TRBD1	once	TRBJ1-5	TRBV20-1	CSIRGERNQPQHF
TRBD1	few	TRBJ2-5	TRBV2	CASSWPRGETQYF
NA	few	TRBJ2-5	TRBV6-5	CASSYSIRAERETQYF
NA	NA	TRBJ1-2	TRBV29-1	CSVEDHNSPYGYTF
TRBD1	NA	TRBJ2-5	TRBV6-1	CASSGQGQETQYF
NA	NA	TRBJ2-4	TRBV29-1	CSVDRPRVKNIQYF
TRBD1	NA	TRBJ2-3	TRBV20-1	CSAFDRGWEDTQYF